The rows below give T cell receptor beta chains drawn from one sample of a study of control samples from healthy donors and cancer patients. The repertoire was sequenced with immunoSEQ multiplex PCR; TCRdb's copy has only in-frame clones and lacks some. The sample records under 450,000 clones, around 90% being singletons. Sequencing used PBMCs. The receptors were gathered from a middle-aged man with head and neck cancer. CDR3s include the opening cysteine and the closing phenylalanine or tryptophan. A D gene is named only where the DNA matches it firmly. Rows give clone size only sometimes, using once, few, many, or a class for an expanded clone.

NA	TRBV5-6	TRBJ1-5	NA	14	TGTGCCAGCAGCTTCGGTCAAAGCAATCAGCCCCAGCATTTT	CASSFGQSNQPQHF
TRBD1	TRBV13	TRBJ2-7	once	16	TGTGCCAGCAGCCCAACAAAGGAACAGGGGTCCTACGAGCAGTACTTC	CASSPTKEQGSYEQYF
TRBD1	TRBV6-5	TRBJ1-6	NA	15	TGTGCCAGCAGTTACTCGGCAGGGGGCGGTTCACCCCTCCACTTT	CASSYSAGGGSPLHF
NA	TRBV5-1	TRBJ2-6	NA	16	TGCGCCAGCAGCCCCCTTCTAAGCTCTGGGGCCAACGTCCTGACTTTC	CASSPLLSSGANVLTF
NA	TRBV6-5	TRBJ2-1	NA	13	TGTGCCAGCATATTGAGCTCCTACAATGAGCAGTTCTTC	CASILSSYNEQFF
NA	TRBV9	TRBJ1-5	NA	15	TGTGCCAGCAGCGCAACGGACGGGAACAATCAGCCCCAGCATTTT	CASSATDGNNQPQHF
TRBD1	TRBV6-8	TRBJ1-2	NA	16	TGTGCCAGCACCGACTTACCTCCGGGACAGGGGAAAGGCTACACCTTC	CASTDLPPGQGKGYTF
TRBD2	TRBV19	TRBJ2-1	NA	15	TGTGCCAGTACGACAACTAGCGGGAGGGAGGGTGAGCAGTTCTTC	CASTTTSGREGEQFF
NA	TRBV9	TRBJ1-1	NA	17	TGTGCCAGCAGCGGAGGAGTTCGAACGAGGGGATCCACTGAAGCTTTCTTT	CASSGGVRTRGSTEAFF
TRBD2	TRBV6-5	TRBJ2-2	NA	15	TGTGCCAGCAGTCTAGCGGGGGCCCCCACCGGGGAGCTGTTTTTT	CASSLAGAPTGELFF
NA	TRBV7-2	TRBJ1-6	NA	14	TGTGCCAGCAGCTTAGATACGTCTTTTTCACCCCTCCACTTT	CASSLDTSFSPLHF
TRBD1	TRBV2	TRBJ2-1	NA	15	TGTGCCAGCAGTCCGACAGGGCCTACCTACAATGAGCAGTTCTTC	CASSPTGPTYNEQFF
TRBD1	TRBV19	TRBJ1-5	NA	14	TGTGCCAGTTCCGGGACAGGGGGGAATCAGCCCCAGCATTTT	CASSGTGGNQPQHF
NA	TRBV4-2	TRBJ1-3	NA	19	TGTGCCAGCAGCCAAGTAGACGGACGGGATTTGCTCTCTGGAAACACCATATATTTT	CASSQVDGRDLLSGNTIYF
TRBD1	TRBV6-2/TRBV6-3	TRBJ1-1	NA	16	TGTGCCAGCAGTTACCCGACAGGGACGGGGAACACTGAAGCTTTCTTT	CASSYPTGTGNTEAFF
NA	TRBV30	TRBJ1-1	NA	16	TGTGCCTGGACCACGCCGCTGGGCAGGGGGAACACTGAAGCTTTCTTT	CAWTTPLGRGNTEAFF
NA	TRBV5-4	TRBJ1-1	NA	14	TGTGCCAGCAGCTTGGTGGGGGAGACCACTGAAGCTTTCTTT	CASSLVGETTEAFF
NA	TRBV11-3	TRBJ2-1	NA	15	TGTGCCAGCAGCTCTGCGGGGCAGGGGCCCACCGAGCAGTTCTTC	CASSSAGQGPTEQFF
TRBD1	TRBV7-9	TRBJ1-2	NA	14	TGTGCCAGCAGCTCGGGGAACAGGGGCGGGGGCTACACCTTC	CASSSGNRGGGYTF
TRBD1	TRBV4-3	TRBJ2-3	NA	15	TGCGCCAGCAGCCGAGGACAGGCGGCTACAGATACGCAGTATTTT	CASSRGQAATDTQYF
NA	TRBV12-3/TRBV12-4	TRBJ2-2	NA	12	TGTGCCAGCAGTTTACGGGACGGGGAGCTGTTTTTT	CASSLRDGELFF
NA	TRBV28	TRBJ2-7	NA	14	TGTGCCAGCAGTGACCATATTGTGAGCTACGAGCAGTACTTC	CASSDHIVSYEQYF
NA	TRBV13	TRBJ1-4	NA	13	TGTGCCAGCAGCCTCGAGACTGATGAAAAACTGTTTTTT	CASSLETDEKLFF
NA	TRBV9	TRBJ2-1	NA	15	TGTGCCAGCAGCCTGACCTCGGACTCGTACAATGAGCAGTTCTTC	CASSLTSDSYNEQFF
NA	TRBV3-1/TRBV3-2	TRBJ1-5	once	13	TGTGCCAGCAGCCAAGTCTCGGATCAGCCCCAGCATTTT	CASSQVSDQPQHF
NA	TRBV19	TRBJ2-5	NA	15	TGTGCCAGTAGTACCTTGGGGCCCCGGACGGAGACCCAGTACTTC	CASSTLGPRTETQYF
NA	TRBV13	TRBJ2-6	NA	16	TGTGCCAGCAGCTTCCTTAGACAGTCTGGGGCCAACGTCCTGACTTTC	CASSFLRQSGANVLTF
TRBD1	TRBV28	TRBJ2-7	once	14	TGTGCCAGCAGTCGACAGGGGAAGTACTACGAGCAGTACTTC	CASSRQGKYYEQYF
NA	TRBV6-1	TRBJ2-7	NA	17	TGTGCCAGCAGTGAATCCCAATGGGGAACGGTTCCCTACGAGCAGTACTTC	CASSESQWGTVPYEQYF
NA	TRBV5-5	TRBJ2-7	NA	13	TGTGCCAGCAGCTTGGAGCGGGCAGACGAGCAGTACTTC	CASSLERADEQYF
TRBD1	TRBV2	TRBJ2-7	NA	13	TGTGCCAGCACCCAGGGGGCTAGGTACGAGCAGTACTTC	CASTQGARYEQYF
NA	TRBV5-8	TRBJ1-2	NA	15	TGTGCCAGCAGCTTAAGTCGCGGGGTTTTGTATGGCTACACCTTC	CASSLSRGVLYGYTF
NA	TRBV19	TRBJ2-1	NA	16	TGTGCCAGTAGTACCATGTTTGGCCCGGGGTACAATGAGCAGTTCTTC	CASSTMFGPGYNEQFF
NA	TRBV28	TRBJ2-7	NA	13	TGTGCCAGCAGTGCTACAGGCAGTTTAGAGCAGTACTTC	CASSATGSLEQYF
TRBD1	TRBV19	TRBJ1-1	NA	13	TGTGCCAGTAGGGGACAGCCCTTCACTGAAGCTTTCTTT	CASRGQPFTEAFF
NA	TRBV7-3	TRBJ2-7	NA	14	TGTGCCAGCAGCTTAACGGCCGGGCTGGGCGAGCAGTACTTC	CASSLTAGLGEQYF
TRBD1	TRBV4-3	TRBJ1-2	many	21	TGCGCCAGCAGCCAAGATCTGGGGACTGGGCTCCCCGTTGGACAGGCGAATGGCTACACCTTC	CASSQDLGTGLPVGQANGYTF
NA	TRBV29-1	TRBJ2-7	NA	12	TGCAGCGTTGAGGTGGGAAACTACGAGCAGTACTTC	CSVEVGNYEQYF
NA	TRBV9	TRBJ2-3	NA	14	TGTGCCAGCAGCGTAAGGGTCATGACAGATACGCAGTATTTT	CASSVRVMTDTQYF
TRBD1	TRBV11-2	TRBJ1-5	NA	15	TGTGCCAGCAGCCCCGGACAGGGAGGCAATCAGCCCCAGCATTTT	CASSPGQGGNQPQHF
NA	TRBV19	TRBJ2-3	NA	16	TGTGCCAGTAAAGAGACTAGGGGGAGACGATCAGATACGCAGTATTTT	CASKETRGRRSDTQYF
TRBD1	TRBV11-2	TRBJ1-1	NA	15	TGTGCCAGCAGCTTAGATCCAGGGGGGAACACTGAAGCTTTCTTT	CASSLDPGGNTEAFF
NA	TRBV15	TRBJ2-4	NA	16	TGTGCCACCAGCAGGCTTGACCCCGGGGCCAAAAACATTCAGTACTTC	CATSRLDPGAKNIQYF
TRBD1	TRBV6-5	TRBJ1-1	NA	15	TGTGCCAGCAGTTACCCGGGACAGCGGAACACTGAAGCTTTCTTT	CASSYPGQRNTEAFF
NA	TRBV11-2	TRBJ2-5	NA	12	TGTGCCAGCAGCTTAGAAGATCAGACCCAGTACTTC	CASSLEDQTQYF
NA	TRBV4-1	TRBJ1-6	NA	18	TGCGCCAGCAGCAAGGAGGACTCTTTGAGCTCCTATAATTCACCCCTCCACTTT	CASSKEDSLSSYNSPLHF
NA	TRBV7-3	TRBJ2-1	NA	18	TGTGCCAGCAGCTTAAATTATTTCGGCGGCTCTGCCTACAATGAGCAGTTCTTC	CASSLNYFGGSAYNEQFF
TRBD1	TRBV10-3	TRBJ1-1	NA	14	TGTGCCATCAGCGAGGGACAGGGAGAAACTGAAGCTTTCTTT	CAISEGQGETEAFF